This T cell receptor (beta chain) was sequenced for a study of regulatory T cells in long-lasting Graves disease. Study-wide results and limits: Public clonotype sharing was higher in persistent than newly diagnosed patients.

Time point meaning: persistent/refractory GD, antithyroid drugs over 5 years with positive TRAb. Preparation of the TCR library used RNA extracted from PBMCs. Into tubes containing EDTA, roughly 8.3 milliliters of peripheral blood were drawn. To make TCR beta libraries, researchers used iRepertoire HTBI primers and Arm-PCR of CDR3 regions. TCRdb re-derived calls from the multiplex PCR reads in MiXCR, one entry per CDR3 protein. The sample carries about 460,000 distinct CDR3 sequences, 20% to 25% recorded once. Points on this clonotype: Its antigen is currently unknown.

The origin of this receptor is a female donor with Graves disease. The sample was peripheral blood mononuclear cells (PBMCs), taken when the disease was refractory, from a patient treated with antithyroid drugs.

CDR3 coding DNA: TGTGCCAGCAGTGAAGCGAGTGGGACAGCCGATTCACCCCTCCACTTT. Translated, it gives CASSEASGTADSPLHF. This chain connects TRBV6-1 to TRBJ1-6; 7 bases agree with TRBD1. The V gene's germline CDR1 is MNHNS and CDR2 SASEGT. The V and J ends lost 0 bases and 8 bases, in that order; junction bases with no gene match: 7. This CDR3 is 16 amino acids long.